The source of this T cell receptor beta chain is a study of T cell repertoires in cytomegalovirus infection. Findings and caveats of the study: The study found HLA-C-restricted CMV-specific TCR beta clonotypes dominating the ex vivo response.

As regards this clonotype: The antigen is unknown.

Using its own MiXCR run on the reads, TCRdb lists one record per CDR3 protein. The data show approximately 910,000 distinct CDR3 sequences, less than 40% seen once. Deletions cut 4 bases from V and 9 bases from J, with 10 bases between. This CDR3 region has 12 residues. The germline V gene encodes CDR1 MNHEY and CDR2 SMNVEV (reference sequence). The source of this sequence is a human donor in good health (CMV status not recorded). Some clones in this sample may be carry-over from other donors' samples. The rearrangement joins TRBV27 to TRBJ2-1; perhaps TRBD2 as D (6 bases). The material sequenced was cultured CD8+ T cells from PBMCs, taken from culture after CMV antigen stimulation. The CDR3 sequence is CASSSRGIEQFF. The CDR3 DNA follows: TGTGCCAGCAGTTCCCGGGGGATTGAGCAGTTCTTC.